Below are 10 T cell receptor beta chains sequenced from a single sample in a study of CD8+CD57+ T cells in acquired aplastic anemia. Genomic DNA acted as the template from which TCR beta VDJ combination and CDR3 sequence profiling were carried out. TCRdb independently ran MiXCR on the reads; one entry per CDR3 protein. This sample carries about 98,000 distinct CDR3 sequences, about 66% of them seen once, and the ten largest clones take 65%. For sequencing, patients were chosen who had shown expansion of CD8+CD57+ cells by flow cytometry. Sample: sorted CD4+, CD8+, or CD8+CD57+ T cells (not recorded which) from PBMCs. Receptors originate from a human donor with aplastic anemia.

J is TRBJ2-7 and V is TRBV7-2; 8 bases fit TRBD1. The ends lost 5 bases at V and 4 bases at J; junction bases unmatched: 4. Germline V gene lookup returns CDR1 SGHTA and CDR2 FQGNSA. This CDR3 is 13 amino acids long. DNA of the CDR3: TGTGCCAGCAGCCAACAGGGGGTGTACGAGCAGTACTTC. As protein: CASSQQGVYEQYF.

The CDR3: CSARDGVAGGNTEAFF. The CDR3 coding sequence is TGCAGTGCTAGAGATGGGGTCGCAGGCGGGAACACTGAAGCTTTCTTT. The V and J genes are TRBV20-1 and TRBJ1-1; D is unclear. Per the germline V gene, CDR1 is DFQATT and CDR2 is SNEGSKA (reference sequence). The CDR3 has 16 residues. The ends were cut back, 0 bases at V and 1 base at J, with 15 bases in the middle.

The chain uses TRBV15 and TRBJ2-7, with D maybe TRBD2 (5 bases). With 3 bases removed from V and 2 bases from J, the gap between germline ends came to 14 bases. The germline V gene encodes CDR1 LNHNV and CDR2 YYDKDF (reference sequence). The CDR3 extends over 15 amino acids. The chain's CDR3 is CATSSPNSGTYEQYF. The CDR3, as DNA: TGTGCCACCAGCAGCCCCAACAGCGGAACCTACGAGCAGTACTTC.

The count of this clonotype is one. V usage is TRBV25-1 and J usage is TRBJ2-1; possible D gene TRBD2, 5 bases. Trimming left V 0 bases short and J 4 bases short, with 16 bases between. The CDR3 runs to 17 residues. Germline CDR1 and CDR2: MGHDK and SYGVNS. The CDR3 loop reads CASSEYSVRGLYNEQFF. As DNA, the CDR3 is TGTGCCAGCAGTGAATACTCGGTCCGAGGGTTATACAATGAGCAGTTCTTC.

This rearrangement joins TRBV10-3 to TRBJ1-1; weak D call: TRBD1 (6 bases). The germline CDR1 and CDR2 sequences are ENHRY and SYGVKD. The CDR3 is made up of 16 amino acids. The V gene lost 0 bases and the J gene lost 0 bases, with 11 bases spanning the gap. The CDR3 protein is CAISESRTAMNTEAFF. The DNA of the CDR3 is TGTGCCATCAGTGAGTCGAGGACAGCAATGAACACTGAAGCTTTCTTT.

This clonotype was counted a few times. The rearrangement links TRBV24-1 to TRBJ2-7; D gene ambiguous. V was trimmed by 9 bases and J by 6 bases, leaving 2 bases between them. This CDR3 has 8 residues. The germline V gene encodes CDR1 KGHDR and CDR2 SFDVKD. The CDR3 nucleotides are TGTGCCACCGGCGAGCAGTACTTC. This encodes CATGEQYF.

V gene TRBV29-1 combines with J gene TRBJ2-2; 8 nucleotides line up with TRBD1. V dropped 7 bases and J dropped 6; count of bases not matched to a gene: 10. CDR1 is SQVTM, CDR2 ANQGSEA, per germline. The length of the CDR3 is 14 residues. The CDR3 sequence is CSAPGTGTAGELFF. For the CDR3, the DNA is TGCAGCGCTCCCGGGACAGGAACCGCCGGGGAGCTGTTTTTT.

The CDR3 here is CASLDELVQYF. As DNA, the CDR3 is TGTGCCAGCTTGGACGAACTGGTGCAGTACTTC. The chain has TRBV2 and TRBJ2-7; no reliable D call. There are 11 residues in the CDR3. Germline V gene data show CDR1 as SNHLY and CDR2 as FYNNEI. The V gene lost 8 bases and the J gene lost 9 bases, with 14 bases spanning the gap.

The chain uses TRBV3-1 and TRBJ2-7; tentatively, D is TRBD1 (7 bases). Between the trimmed V and J ends, which lost 6 bases and 6 bases, there was a span of 12 bases. The germline V gene has CDR1 LGHDT and CDR2 YNNKEL (reference sequence). This CDR3 is built from 12 residues. The DNA of the CDR3 is TGTGCCAGCAGTTCCCAGGGGGGCGAGCAGTACTTC. Translation gives CASSSQGGEQYF.

This clonotype occurred a few times. The chain links TRBV20-1 to TRBJ1-2; 7 bases are a match to TRBD1. Germline CDR1 and CDR2: DFQATT and SNEGSKA (reference sequence). CDR3 size: 11 residues. J gave up 7 bases and V 3 bases, and 2 bases lay outside the gene matches. The CDR3 DNA is TGCAGTGCTAGTAACAGGGGTGGCTACACCTTC. Amino acids: CSASNRGGYTF.